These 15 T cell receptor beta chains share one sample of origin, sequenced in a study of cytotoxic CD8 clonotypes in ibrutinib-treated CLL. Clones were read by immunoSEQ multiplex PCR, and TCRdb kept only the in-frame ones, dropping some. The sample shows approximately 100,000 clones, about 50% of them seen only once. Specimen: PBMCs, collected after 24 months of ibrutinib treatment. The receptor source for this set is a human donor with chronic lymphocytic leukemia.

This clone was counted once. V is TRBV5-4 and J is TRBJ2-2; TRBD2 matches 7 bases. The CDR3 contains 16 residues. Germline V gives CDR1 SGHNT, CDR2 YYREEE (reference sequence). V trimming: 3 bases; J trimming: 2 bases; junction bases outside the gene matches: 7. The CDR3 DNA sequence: TGTGCCAGCAGCTGGGGGAGCGGGGCTAACACCGGGGAGCTGTTTTTT. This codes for CASSWGSGANTGELFF.

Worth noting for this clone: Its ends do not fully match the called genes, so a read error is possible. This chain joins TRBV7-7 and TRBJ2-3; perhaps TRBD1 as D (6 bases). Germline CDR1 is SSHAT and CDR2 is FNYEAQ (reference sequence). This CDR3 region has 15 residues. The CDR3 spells CASSLGGVGSDTQYF. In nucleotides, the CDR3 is TGTGCTAGCAGCTTAGGGGGAGTGGGGTCGGATACGCAGTATTTT.

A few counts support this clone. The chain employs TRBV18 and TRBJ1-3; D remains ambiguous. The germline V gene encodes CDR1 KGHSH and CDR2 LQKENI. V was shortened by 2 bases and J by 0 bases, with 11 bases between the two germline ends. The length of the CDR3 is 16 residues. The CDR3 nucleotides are TGTGCCAGCTCACCAACCGGACCGATCTCTGGAAACACCATATATTTT. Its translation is CASSPTGPISGNTIYF.

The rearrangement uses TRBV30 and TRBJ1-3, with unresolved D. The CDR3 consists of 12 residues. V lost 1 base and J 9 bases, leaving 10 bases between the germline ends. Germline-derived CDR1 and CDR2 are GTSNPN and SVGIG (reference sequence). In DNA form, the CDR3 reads TGTGCCTGGAGTGAGGGAGTCCGCACCATATATTTT. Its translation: CAWSEGVRTIYF.

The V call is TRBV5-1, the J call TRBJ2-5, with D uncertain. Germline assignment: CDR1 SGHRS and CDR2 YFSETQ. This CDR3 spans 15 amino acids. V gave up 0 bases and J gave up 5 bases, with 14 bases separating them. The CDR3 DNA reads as TGCGCCAGCAGCTTGGACCCTCCAGCTGGGGAGACCCAGTACTTC. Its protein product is CASSLDPPAGETQYF.

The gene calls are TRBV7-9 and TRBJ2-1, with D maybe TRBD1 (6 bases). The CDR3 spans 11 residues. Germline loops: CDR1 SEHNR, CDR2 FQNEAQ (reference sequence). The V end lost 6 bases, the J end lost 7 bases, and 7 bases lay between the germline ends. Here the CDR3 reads CASRGGNEQFF. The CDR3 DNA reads TGTGCCAGCAGAGGGGGTAATGAGCAGTTCTTC.

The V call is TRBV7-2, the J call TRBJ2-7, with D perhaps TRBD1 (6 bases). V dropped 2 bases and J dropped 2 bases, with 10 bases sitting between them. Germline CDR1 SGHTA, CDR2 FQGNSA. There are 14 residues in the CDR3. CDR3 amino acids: CASSLLDRPYEQYF. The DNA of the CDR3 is TGTGCCAGCAGCTTATTGGACAGACCCTACGAGCAGTACTTC. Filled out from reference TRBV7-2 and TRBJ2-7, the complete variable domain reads GAGVSQSPSNKVTEKGKDVELRCDPISGHTALYWYRQSLGQGLEFLIYFQGNSAPDKSGLPSDRFSAERTGGSVSTLTIQRTQQEDSAVYLCASSLLDRPYEQYFGPGTRLTVT.

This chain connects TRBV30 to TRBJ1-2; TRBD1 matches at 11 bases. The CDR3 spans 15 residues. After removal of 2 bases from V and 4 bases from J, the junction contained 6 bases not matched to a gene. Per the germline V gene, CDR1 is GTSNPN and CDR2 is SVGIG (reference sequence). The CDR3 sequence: CAWSFGQGAGYGYTF. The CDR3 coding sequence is TGTGCCTGGAGTTTTGGACAGGGGGCCGGCTATGGCTACACCTTC.

In nucleotides, the CDR3 is TGTGCCAGTAATGTCGACCGAGCCAAAAACATTCAGTACTTC. It translates to CASNVDRAKNIQYF. V is TRBV19 and J is TRBJ2-4; D not resolved. Germline values: CDR1 LNHDA, CDR2 SQIVND (reference sequence). The CDR3 has 14 amino acids. Trimming cost V 7 bases and J 0 bases, with 10 bases left between them.

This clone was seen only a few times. The CDR3 bases are TGTGCCAGCAGCCCCGGAACAGGGCTGACGTACCAAGAGACCCAGTACTTC. Translation: CASSPGTGLTYQETQYF. The V gene is TRBV7-8, the J gene TRBJ2-5, with D possibly TRBD1 on 6 matching bases. This CDR3 region has 17 residues. Germline lookup yields CDR1 SGHVS and CDR2 FQNEAQ. The V gene lost 5 bases and the J gene lost 0 bases, with 19 bases spanning the gap.

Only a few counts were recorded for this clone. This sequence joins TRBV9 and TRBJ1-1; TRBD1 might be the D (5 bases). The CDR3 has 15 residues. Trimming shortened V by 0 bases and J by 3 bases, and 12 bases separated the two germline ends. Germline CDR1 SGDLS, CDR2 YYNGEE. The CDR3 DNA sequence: TGTGCCAGCAGCGTAGGGGGGGATTTGGACACTGAAGCTTTCTTT. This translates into CASSVGGDLDTEAFF.

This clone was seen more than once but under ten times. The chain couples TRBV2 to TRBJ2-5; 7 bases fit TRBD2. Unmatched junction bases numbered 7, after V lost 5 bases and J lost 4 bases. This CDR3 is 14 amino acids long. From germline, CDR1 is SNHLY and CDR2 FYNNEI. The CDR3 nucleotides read TGTGCCAGCAGTTCGGGACTACGAGGAGAGACCCAGTACTTC. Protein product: CASSSGLRGETQYF.

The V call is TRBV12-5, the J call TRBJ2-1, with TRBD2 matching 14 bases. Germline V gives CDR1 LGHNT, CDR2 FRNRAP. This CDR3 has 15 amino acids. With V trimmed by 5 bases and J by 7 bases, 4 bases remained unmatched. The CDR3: CASGPGLAGENEQFF. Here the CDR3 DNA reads TGTGCTAGTGGTCCGGGACTAGCGGGGGAGAATGAGCAGTTCTTC.

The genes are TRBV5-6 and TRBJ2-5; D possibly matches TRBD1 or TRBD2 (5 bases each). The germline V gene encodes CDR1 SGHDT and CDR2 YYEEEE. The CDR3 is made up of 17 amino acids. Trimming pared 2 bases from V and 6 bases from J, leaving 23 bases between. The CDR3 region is CASSFGGWTPGPKTQYF. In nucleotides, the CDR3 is TGTGCCAGCAGCTTTGGGGGATGGACCCCCGGGCCCAAGACCCAGTACTTC.

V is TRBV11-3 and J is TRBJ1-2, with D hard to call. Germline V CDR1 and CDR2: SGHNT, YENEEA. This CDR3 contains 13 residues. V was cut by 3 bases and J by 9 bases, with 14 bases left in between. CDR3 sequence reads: CASSFAGAKSYTF. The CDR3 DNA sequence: TGTGCCAGCAGCTTTGCAGGAGCTAAGAGCTACACCTTC.